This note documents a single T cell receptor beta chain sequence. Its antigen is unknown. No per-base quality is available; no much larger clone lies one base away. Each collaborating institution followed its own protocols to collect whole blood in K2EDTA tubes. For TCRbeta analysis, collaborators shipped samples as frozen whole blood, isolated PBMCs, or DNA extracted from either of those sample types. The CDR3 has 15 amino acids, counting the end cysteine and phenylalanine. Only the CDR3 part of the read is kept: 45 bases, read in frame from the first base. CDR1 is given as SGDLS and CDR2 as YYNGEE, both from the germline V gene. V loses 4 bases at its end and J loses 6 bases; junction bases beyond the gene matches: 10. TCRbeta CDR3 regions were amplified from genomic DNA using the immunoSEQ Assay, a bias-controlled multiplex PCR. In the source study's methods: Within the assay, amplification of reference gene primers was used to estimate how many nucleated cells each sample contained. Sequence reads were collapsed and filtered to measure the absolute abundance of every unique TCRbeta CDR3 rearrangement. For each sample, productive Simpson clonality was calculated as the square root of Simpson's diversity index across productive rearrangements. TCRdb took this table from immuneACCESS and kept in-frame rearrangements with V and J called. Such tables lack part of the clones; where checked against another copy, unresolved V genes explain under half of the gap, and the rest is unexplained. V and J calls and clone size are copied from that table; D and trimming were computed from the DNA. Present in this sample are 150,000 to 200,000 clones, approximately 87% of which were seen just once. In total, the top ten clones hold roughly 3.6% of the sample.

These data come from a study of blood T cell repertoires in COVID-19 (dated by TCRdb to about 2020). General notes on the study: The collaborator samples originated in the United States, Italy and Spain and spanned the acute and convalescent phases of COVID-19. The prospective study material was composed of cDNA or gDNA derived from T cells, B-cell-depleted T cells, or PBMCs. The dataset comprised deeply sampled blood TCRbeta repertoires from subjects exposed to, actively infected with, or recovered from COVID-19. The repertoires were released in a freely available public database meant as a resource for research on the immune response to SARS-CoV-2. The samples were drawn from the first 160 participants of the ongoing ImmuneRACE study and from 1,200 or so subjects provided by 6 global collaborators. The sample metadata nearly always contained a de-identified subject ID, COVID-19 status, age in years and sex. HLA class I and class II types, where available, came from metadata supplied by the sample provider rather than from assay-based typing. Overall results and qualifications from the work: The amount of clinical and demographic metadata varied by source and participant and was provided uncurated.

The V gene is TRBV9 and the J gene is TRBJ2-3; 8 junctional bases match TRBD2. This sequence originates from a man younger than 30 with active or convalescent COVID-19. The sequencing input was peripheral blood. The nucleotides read TGTGCCAGCAGCATCACCCCGGGGGGGGAGGATACGCAGTATTTT. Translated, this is CASSITPGGEDTQYF.